Listed below are T cell receptor beta chains from one sample, sequenced in a study of T cell responses to AZD1222 COVID-19 vaccine. Profiled with immunoSEQ multiplex PCR; TCRdb holds only in-frame clones, not every one. Of about 120,000 clones listed, about 90% are singletons. Sequences were derived from peripheral blood, sampled on day 0 of AZD1222 vaccination. The receptors were gathered from an adult in good health. Each CDR3 is given with its conserved first and last residue. A D gene is named only where the DNA matches it firmly. Some rows have no size entry. The others give once, few or many, or a class for an expanded clone.

>TRBV3-1/TRBV3-2|.|TRBJ1-2|.
CASSQVNSLYGYTF
TGTGCCAGCAGCCAAGTCAACAGTTTGTATGGCTACACCTTC
>TRBV5-5|.|TRBJ2-7|.
CASSLGKGPRDEQYF
TGTGCCAGCAGCTTGGGAAAGGGCCCCAGGGACGAGCAGTACTTC
>TRBV27|.|TRBJ2-4|.
CASSPQLGNLKNIQYF
TGTGCCAGCAGTCCACAACTGGGGAACCTAAAAAACATTCAGTACTTC
>TRBV2|.|TRBJ2-2|.
CASSNTGELFF
TGTGCCAGCAGCAACACCGGGGAGCTGTTTTTT
>TRBV29-1|.|TRBJ2-4|.
CSVEDPAGRNIQYF
TGCAGCGTTGAAGATCCGGCAGGGAGAAACATTCAGTACTTC
>TRBV11-3|.|TRBJ2-7|once
CASSLVGVWTDVDEQYF
TGTGCCAGCAGCTTAGTGGGGGTATGGACGGACGTAGACGAGCAGTACTTC
>TRBV4-3|.|TRBJ1-5|.
CASSPGPAGNQPQHF
TGCGCCAGCAGCCCGGGCCCCGCGGGCAATCAGCCCCAGCATTTT
>TRBV19|TRBD1|TRBJ1-1|.
CASRIRDSPTEAFF
TGTGCCAGTAGGATCCGGGACAGCCCCACTGAAGCTTTCTTT
>TRBV19|.|TRBJ2-3|.
CASSIGSATDTQYF
TGTGCCAGTAGTATAGGGAGCGCCACAGATACGCAGTATTTT
>TRBV7-2|.|TRBJ1-1|.
CASILSPGMNTEAFF
TGTGCCAGCATCTTGTCCCCGGGGATGAACACTGAAGCTTTCTTT
>TRBV5-5|.|TRBJ1-2|.
CASSSWTGLFNYGYTF
TGTGCCAGCAGCTCTTGGACCGGACTCTTTAACTATGGCTACACCTTC
>TRBV27|.|TRBJ1-2|once
CASSYGRLGGYTF
TGTGCCAGCAGTTACGGCAGACTTGGTGGCTACACCTTC
>TRBV28|TRBD1|TRBJ1-1|.
CASGDRMNTEAFF
TGTGCCAGCGGGGACAGAATGAACACTGAAGCTTTCTTT
>TRBV6-2/TRBV6-3|TRBD2|TRBJ2-7|.
CASSSPGLVGEQYF
TGTGCCAGCAGTTCTCCGGGACTAGTGGGCGAGCAGTACTTC
>TRBV4-3|TRBD1|TRBJ2-6|.
CASSGHRGSGANVLTF
TGCGCCAGCAGCGGCCACAGGGGTTCTGGGGCCAACGTCCTGACTTTC
>TRBV11-2|.|TRBJ2-7|.
CASSLDRYEQYF
TGTGCCAGCAGCTTAGATCGCTACGAGCAGTACTTC
>TRBV27|TRBD2|TRBJ2-7|.
CASSLAGRAYEQYF
TGTGCCAGCAGCTTGGCCGGGAGGGCTTACGAGCAGTACTTC
>TRBV5-1|TRBD2|TRBJ2-7|few
CASLPGTSGGDYEQYF
TGCGCCAGCCTTCCCGGGACTAGCGGGGGGGATTACGAGCAGTACTTC
>TRBV5-4|.|TRBJ1-2|.
CASSLGTGNTF
TGTGCCAGCAGCTTAGGTACAGGGAATACCTTC
>TRBV21-1|.|TRBJ1-6|.
CASSKGVDRYSHSPLHF
TGTGCCAGCAGCAAAGGGGTCGACAGATACTCCCATTCACCCCTCCACTTT
>TRBV5-4|.|TRBJ1-3|.
CASSLDTGSGNTIYF
TGTGCCAGCAGCTTGGACACAGGGTCTGGAAACACCATATATTTT
>TRBV10-2|.|TRBJ1-6|.
CASSETDYNSPLHF
TGCGCCAGCAGTGAGACAGATTATAATTCACCCCTCCACTTT
>TRBV28|.|TRBJ1-4|.
CASSLPPGGGQHEKLFF
TGTGCCAGCAGTTTACCTCCCGGGGGCGGGCAACATGAAAAACTGTTTTTT
>TRBV19|.|TRBJ1-5|.
CASNILPFGNQPQHF
TGTGCCAGTAATATACTCCCGTTCGGCAATCAGCCCCAGCATTTT
>TRBV28|.|TRBJ1-1|.
CASGAQDTEAFF
TGTGCCAGTGGAGCCCAGGACACTGAAGCTTTCTTT
>TRBV4-1|TRBD1|TRBJ1-2|once
CASSQDPARGRTGYTF
TGCGCCAGCAGCCAAGACCCCGCCAGGGGGCGAACGGGCTACACCTTC
>TRBV28|.|TRBJ1-2|once
CASSPGAWRYTF
TGTGCCAGCAGCCCAGGGGCTTGGCGCTACACCTTC
>TRBV14|.|TRBJ1-6|.
CASSQDLESPLHF
TGTGCCAGCAGCCAAGATTTGGAAAGCCCCCTCCACTTT
>TRBV6-2/TRBV6-3|TRBD1|TRBJ1-2|.
CASSRTGKNYGYTF
TGTGCCAGCAGTCGGACAGGGAAAAACTATGGCTACACCTTC
>TRBV5-1|TRBD1|TRBJ2-1|.
CASRPDPGQGNEQFF
TGCGCCAGCAGGCCTGATCCGGGACAGGGGAATGAGCAGTTCTTC
>TRBV4-1|.|TRBJ1-1|.
CASSQRINTEAFF
TGCGCCAGCAGCCAACGGATTAACACTGAAGCTTTCTTT
>TRBV6-4|.|TRBJ1-5|.
CASSDFHRDSNQPQHF
TGTGCCAGCAGTGACTTCCACAGGGATAGCAATCAGCCCCAGCATTTT
>TRBV12-3/TRBV12-4|.|TRBJ1-2|.
CATIFGLGYTF
TGTGCCACGATCTTTGGTCTTGGCTACACCTTC
>TRBV7-2|.|TRBJ1-2|.
CASSLKISIYGYTF
TGTGCCAGCAGCCTAAAGATATCCATCTATGGCTACACCTTC
>TRBV27|.|TRBJ2-5|.
CAALGTETQYF
TGTGCCGCATTGGGTACGGAGACCCAGTACTTC
>TRBV29-1|.|TRBJ1-1|.
CSVERVTEAFF
TGCAGCGTTGAAAGGGTAACTGAAGCTTTCTTT
>TRBV18|.|TRBJ2-6|.
CASSRIDGPPGANVLTF
TGTGCCAGCTCCCGAATTGATGGTCCGCCTGGGGCCAACGTCCTGACTTTC
>TRBV13|TRBD1|TRBJ1-1|.
CASSLGTGVGAFF
TGTGCCAGCAGCTTAGGAACAGGGGTCGGGGCTTTCTTT
>TRBV4-3|.|TRBJ1-2|.
CASSGERGQWGGYTF
TGCGCCAGCAGCGGCGAGAGAGGCCAGTGGGGAGGCTACACCTTC
>TRBV3-1/TRBV3-2|TRBD1|TRBJ1-1|.
CASSQFHRGSEGAFF
TGTGCCAGCAGCCAATTTCACAGGGGCTCCGAGGGGGCTTTCTTT
>TRBV12-3/TRBV12-4|.|TRBJ1-2|.
CASSLLGSDGYTF
TGTGCCAGCAGTTTACTGGGGTCAGATGGCTACACCTTC
>TRBV20-1|.|TRBJ2-5|.
CSTETQYF
TGCAGTACAGAGACCCAGTACTTC
>TRBV30|TRBD2|TRBJ2-1|.
CAWSSARTSGYNEQFF
TGTGCCTGGAGTTCTGCTCGGACTAGCGGATACAATGAGCAGTTCTTC
>TRBV4-1|.|TRBJ1-5|.
CASSQGPAVLGDQPQHF
TGCGCCAGCAGCCAAGGACCGGCTGTGCTTGGCGATCAGCCCCAGCATTTT
>TRBV7-6|.|TRBJ2-7|.
CASSLEYDSTYEQYF
TGTGCCAGCAGCTTAGAATATGACTCAACCTACGAGCAGTACTTC
>TRBV24-1|.|TRBJ1-1|.
CATSDPFGEAFF
TGTGCCACCAGTGACCCCTTCGGCGAAGCTTTCTTT
>TRBV12-5|.|TRBJ1-1|.
CASARQGGKEAFF
TGTGCTAGTGCTCGCCAAGGGGGTAAAGAAGCTTTCTTT
>TRBV25-1|.|TRBJ1-1|once
CASSESGRNTEAFF
TGTGCCAGCAGTGAATCGGGTCGTAACACTGAAGCTTTCTTT
>TRBV15|TRBD1|TRBJ1-6|.
CATSRPRGQGESPLHF
TGTGCCACCAGCAGACCCCGCGGACAGGGGGAATCACCCCTCCACTTT
>TRBV19|.|TRBJ1-2|.
CASTRDKKGYTF
TGTGCCAGTACTCGGGACAAGAAGGGCTACACCTTC
>TRBV12-5|TRBD1|TRBJ2-5|once
CASGWDRGGETQYF
TGTGCTAGTGGTTGGGACAGGGGTGGGGAGACCCAGTACTTC
>TRBV2|.|TRBJ1-5|.
CASSEILAGSQPQHF
TGTGCCAGCAGTGAAATTCTGGCAGGATCTCAGCCCCAGCATTTT
>TRBV6-5|.|TRBJ2-1|few
CASSYSGLTYNEQFF
TGTGCCAGCAGTTACTCGGGACTGACCTACAATGAGCAGTTCTTC
>TRBV20-1|.|TRBJ2-7|.
CSASLGGNSYEQYF
TGCAGTGCTAGTTTAGGAGGTAACAGCTACGAGCAGTACTTC